The clone carrying this T cell receptor (beta chain) was seen a few times. Its antigen is not known. The CDR3 runs to 16 residues. Germline V lookup: CDR1 LNHDA, CDR2 SQIVND (reference sequence). The V gene end was trimmed by 6 bases and the J gene end by 4 bases; junction bases not matched to a gene: 9. These data belong to a study of graft-versus-host responses after intestinal transplantation. Turning to the study itself: Each transplant was multivisceral, liver-intestinal, or isolated intestinal. General study points: Patients with graft-donor T cell macrochimerism had high graft-versus-host to host-versus-graft clonal ratios in allografts. Detected in recipient marrow were GvH clones, some of which were first observed in ileum or blood. There was an association between peak levels of circulating GvH clones and early post-transplant HvG declines.

Profiled with immunoSEQ multiplex PCR; TCRdb holds only in-frame clones, not every one. The sample lists roughly 99,000 clones; roughly 83% were seen once. The TCR comes from a human patient who received an intestinal transplant, so some T cells may come from the graft donor. The sample consisted of PBMCs, taken 255 days after intestinal transplant. The rearrangement joins TRBV19 to TRBJ2-3, with 11 bases identical to TRBD2. The CDR3 loop is CASSQTLAGGADTQYF. CDR3 nucleotide sequence: TGTGCCAGTAGCCAAACCTTAGCGGGGGGGGCAGATACGCAGTATTTT.